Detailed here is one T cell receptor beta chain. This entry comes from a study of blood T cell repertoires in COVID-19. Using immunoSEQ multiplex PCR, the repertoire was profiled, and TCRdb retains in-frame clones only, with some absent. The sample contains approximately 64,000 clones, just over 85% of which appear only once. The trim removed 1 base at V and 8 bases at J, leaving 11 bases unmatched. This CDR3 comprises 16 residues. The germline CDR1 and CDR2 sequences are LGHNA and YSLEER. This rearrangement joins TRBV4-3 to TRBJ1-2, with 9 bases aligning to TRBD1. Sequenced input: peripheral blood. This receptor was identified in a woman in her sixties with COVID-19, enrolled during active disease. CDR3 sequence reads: CASSQVQGAIRSGYTF. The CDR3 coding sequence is TGCGCCAGCAGCCAAGTACAGGGGGCAATACGCAGCGGCTACACCTTC.